One and the same sample provided the 20 T cell receptor beta chains below, sequenced in a study of PD-1 blockade in classical Hodgkin lymphoma. Data came from immunoSEQ multiplex PCR; TCRdb stores just in-frame clones and leaves some out. The sample carries about 19,000 clones, less than 90% recorded once. Described time point: cycle 4 day 1 (C4D1), after less than 7 weeks of nivolumab. All the patients suffered relapse after autologous stem cell transplantation, and brentuximab vedotin exposure differed. Applied to thawed PBMCs, magnetic negative selection was the method used to isolate CD8+ T cells. The sample was CD8+ T cells from blood, taken before the fourth cycle of nivolumab. These receptors were collected from a human donor with classical Hodgkin lymphoma.

The rearrangement links TRBV5-5 to TRBJ1-5, with D perhaps TRBD1 (5 bases). Germline CDR1 SGHKS, CDR2 YYEKEE (reference sequence). The germline V and J ends were trimmed by 0 bases and 4 bases, with 11 bases remaining between them. The CDR3 runs to 15 residues. The CDR3 DNA reads as TGTGCCAGCAGCTTGGAGCTGGGGGGAAATCAGCCCCAGCATTTT. Translating it yields CASSLELGGNQPQHF. Using reference TRBV5-5 and TRBJ1-5 for the parts outside the CDR3, the full variable domain is DAGVTQSPTHLIKTRGQQVTLRCSPISGHKSVSWYQQVLGQGPQFIFQYYEKEERGRGNFPDRFSARQFPNYSSELNVNALLLGDSALYLCASSLELGGNQPQHFGDGTRLSIL.

The J gene is TRBJ2-3, the V gene TRBV28, with D unresolved. This CDR3 is built from 13 residues. V was clipped by 3 bases and J by 0 bases, with 4 bases between them. CDR1 and CDR2 from the germline V gene are MDHEN and SYDVKM. CDR3 coding DNA: TGTGCCAGCAGTTTCTTCAGCACAGATACGCAGTATTTT. It encodes CASSFFSTDTQYF.

The chain has TRBV15 and TRBJ1-1; possible D gene TRBD1, 5 bases. The CDR3 length is 14 residues. Germline CDR1 LNHNV, CDR2 YYDKDF (reference sequence). V was trimmed by 2 bases and J by 0 bases, leaving 7 bases between them. CDR3: CATSRRGVNTEAFF. In nucleotides, the CDR3 is TGTGCCACCAGCAGACGAGGGGTGAACACTGAAGCTTTCTTT.

This chain links TRBV27 with TRBJ2-1; TRBD1 matches at 7 bases. CDR1 is MNHEY and CDR2 is SMNVEV in the germline V gene (reference sequence). The CDR3 is made up of 16 amino acids. V trimming: 5 bases; J trimming: 0 bases; junction bases outside the gene matches: 7. The CDR3 protein is CASSATGDLSYNEQFF. The CDR3 coding sequence is TGTGCCAGCAGTGCCACAGGGGACCTCTCCTACAATGAGCAGTTCTTC.

V usage is TRBV27 and J usage is TRBJ2-6; TRBD1 agrees at 10 bases. The junction had 11 bases not matched to a gene; V was cut back by 4 bases and J by 2 bases. This CDR3 is built from 19 residues. Germline V lookup: CDR1 MNHEY, CDR2 SMNVEV (reference sequence). CDR3 sequence reads: CASSSSRDRGSAGANVLTF. CDR3 coding DNA: TGTGCCAGCAGTTCTTCCCGGGACAGGGGATCAGCTGGGGCCAACGTCCTGACTTTC.

V is TRBV12-5 and J is TRBJ2-6, with D possibly being TRBD1 (5 bases). Per germline, CDR1 LGHNT and CDR2 FRNRAP. The germline V and J ends were trimmed by 5 bases and 5 bases, with 22 bases remaining between them. This CDR3 comprises 18 residues. In nucleotides, the CDR3 is TGTGCTAGTGGTGACTTGGCTGCAGGACAAAGTCGGGCCAACGTCCTGACTTTC. Translation gives CASGDLAAGQSRANVLTF.

V is TRBV11-2 and J is TRBJ2-7; 8 nucleotides line up with TRBD1. V lost 3 bases to trimming and J lost 4 bases; unmatched junction nucleotides: 8. The CDR3 extends over 15 amino acids. Germline lookup yields CDR1 SGHAT and CDR2 FQNNGV. The CDR3 bases are TGTGCCAGCAGCTTGTCCGGGACAGGCAAATACGAGCAGTACTTC. Its translation: CASSLSGTGKYEQYF.

The chain joins TRBV5-5 to TRBJ1-2, with TRBD1 matching 7 bases. This CDR3 spans 16 amino acids. V dropped 0 bases and J dropped 4; count of bases not matched to a gene: 9. CDR1 is SGHKS, CDR2 YYEKEE, per germline (reference sequence). This CDR3 is CASSLADTRGTYGYTF. The CDR3 nucleotides are TGTGCCAGCAGCTTGGCCGATACCAGGGGGACCTATGGCTACACCTTC.

V gene TRBV10-1 combines with J gene TRBJ2-7; D possibly corresponds to TRBD1 (5 bases). Germline V gives CDR1 WNHNN, CDR2 SYGVQD (reference sequence). The CDR3 is made up of 16 amino acids. V lost 3 bases and J 2 bases, leaving 17 bases between the germline ends. In DNA, the CDR3 is TGCGCCAGCAGTGATTGGCCGTTTGCGGACACCTACGAGCAGTACTTC. This gives the protein CASSDWPFADTYEQYF.

The chain links TRBV2 to TRBJ2-7; no definite D call. Trimming removed 10 bases from V and 0 bases from J, with 10 bases in between. Germline values: CDR1 SNHLY, CDR2 FYNNEI. This CDR3 region has 12 residues. Here the CDR3 reads CATGRYSYEQYF. Here the CDR3 DNA reads TGTGCCACGGGCCGATACTCCTACGAGCAGTACTTC.

This chain links TRBV28 with TRBJ2-5; 9 bases match TRBD1. Germline-derived CDR1 and CDR2 are MDHEN and SYDVKM. J lost 3 bases, V lost 5 bases, and 19 bases had no gene match. This CDR3 contains 19 residues. The CDR3 region is CASSLGQGIWLRMEETQYF. DNA for the CDR3: TGTGCCAGCAGTCTCGGACAGGGGATATGGCTACGAATGGAAGAGACCCAGTACTTC.

The V gene is TRBV27, the J gene TRBJ1-1; D gene uncertain. The CDR3 has 11 amino acids. V was cut by 6 bases and J by 5 bases, with 7 bases left in between. Germline-derived CDR1 and CDR2 are MNHEY and SMNVEV (reference sequence). In DNA, the CDR3 is TGTGCCAGCAGGCGCGGAACTGAAGCTTTCTTT. Translating gives CASRRGTEAFF.

The rearrangement links TRBV4-1 to TRBJ2-1, with TRBD2 matching 7 bases. Per germline, CDR1 MGHRA and CDR2 YSYEKL. V lost 4 bases and J lost 1; bases outside the gene matches: 7. This CDR3 spans 16 amino acids. CDR3 sequence reads: CASSRTRILSYNEQFF. The CDR3 DNA sequence: TGCGCCAGCAGCCGGACTAGAATTTTGTCCTACAATGAGCAGTTCTTC.

This chain links TRBV11-2 with TRBJ2-3, with TRBD2 identical over 7 bases. The V segment lost 6 bases and the J segment 0 bases; nucleotides outside the gene matches: 0. CDR3 size: 13 residues. Germline lookup yields CDR1 SGHAT and CDR2 FQNNGV. CDR3 DNA: TGTGCCAGCAGGCGGGAGAGCACAGATACGCAGTATTTT. Translation: CASRRESTDTQYF.

This CDR3 reads CAWSAPGRPSYEQYF. DNA of the CDR3: TGTGCCTGGAGTGCTCCGGGACGGCCCTCCTACGAGCAGTACTTC. This rearrangement joins TRBV30 to TRBJ2-7; TRBD1 or TRBD2 may be the D gene (5 bases each). This CDR3 spans 15 amino acids. V dropped 1 base and J dropped 0 bases, with 13 bases sitting between them. The germline V gene encodes CDR1 GTSNPN and CDR2 SVGIG (reference sequence).

V gene TRBV7-6 combines with J gene TRBJ2-1, with D tentatively TRBD1 (5 bases). The V gene lost 1 base and the J gene lost 7 bases, with 11 bases spanning the gap. Germline V lookup: CDR1 SGHVS, CDR2 FNYEAQ. The CDR3 length is 14 residues. CDR3 DNA: TGTGCCAGCAGCTTAGTAGGGGCGTTGAATGAGCAGTTCTTC. Translated, it gives CASSLVGALNEQFF.

The V gene is TRBV25-1, the J gene TRBJ2-7; a weak D match, TRBD1 (6 bases). Germline CDR1 and CDR2: MGHDK and SYGVNS. CDR3 size: 13 residues. V lost 6 bases, J lost 1 base, and 10 bases lay in between. CDR3 residues: CASSPRGSYEQYF. Here the CDR3 DNA reads TGTGCCAGCAGCCCGAGGGGGTCCTACGAGCAGTACTTC.

This chain uses TRBV4-1 with TRBJ1-5, with a weak D call TRBD1 (5 bases). The CDR3 contains 17 residues. The V gene lost 1 base and the J gene lost 5 bases, with 18 bases spanning the gap. Germline CDR1 reads MGHRA; CDR2 reads YSYEKL. The CDR3 reads CASSQGYRLSLDQPQHF. CDR3 nucleotide sequence: TGCGCCAGCAGCCAAGGATACAGGCTAAGCCTAGATCAGCCCCAGCATTTT.

The chain combines TRBV5-1 with TRBJ1-2; D not resolved. V was cut by 1 base and J by 4 bases, with 11 bases left in between. CDR1 is SGHRS and CDR2 is YFSETQ in the germline V gene. The CDR3 totals 14 residues. CDR3 DNA: TGCGCCAGCAGCTTGCGCTCAGCTGCCTATGGCTACACCTTC. Protein product: CASSLRSAAYGYTF.

The V and J genes are TRBV9 and TRBJ1-1; D is uncertain. Germline CDR1 SGDLS, CDR2 YYNGEE. Trimming shortened V by 6 bases and J by 5 bases, and 14 bases separated the two germline ends. The CDR3 is 13 residues long. DNA of the CDR3: TGTGCCAGCACTAAGGGAGGGAGGACTGAAGCTTTCTTT. Its protein is CASTKGGRTEAFF.